This entry describes one TCR beta chain. Original data processing: Reference gene primers were amplified, and this amplification served to estimate nucleated cell counts. Sequencing used immunoSEQ multiplex PCR; TCRdb keeps in-frame clones, though not all of them. Clone size and V and J calls were adopted from that table, with D and trimming inferred from the DNA. There are roughly 240,000 clones in the sample; around 83% occur only once, and about 2.1% lies in the top ten. This record belongs to a study of blood T cell repertoires in COVID-19. Study at large: Acute and convalescent COVID-19 samples came from the United States, Italy and Spain. PBMCs, B-cell-depleted T cells, or T cells provided the cDNA or gDNA that made up the material.

Trimming stripped 2 bases from V and 2 bases from J, with 21 bases between. The CDR3 runs 18 residues. Germline loops: CDR1 MNHEY, CDR2 SVGEGT. The sample was peripheral blood. This receptor was taken from a man between 40 and 49 years old who had recovered from COVID-19. The V gene is TRBV6-2 or TRBV6-3, the J gene TRBJ1-1; D is possibly TRBD1 (6 bases). The chain's CDR3 is CASSYTPTGGEANTEAFF. As DNA, the CDR3 is TGTGCCAGCAGTTACACCCCGACGGGGGGCGAAGCCAACACTGAAGCTTTCTTT.